This T cell receptor beta chain was found in a study of tissue T cells after allogeneic stem cell transplantation. Remarks on this clone: Gene names and germline match the mouse. The read comes to an end 1 residue before the CDR3 does, leaving the germline J gene to fill in the end.

Germline V gene lookup returns CDR1 NSQYPW and CDR2 LRSPGD (reference sequence). The CDR3 sequence is 14 residues long. The germline V and J ends were trimmed by 0 bases and 1 base, with 3 bases remaining between them. The table came from immunoSEQ multiplex PCR; TCRdb's copy has only in-frame clones and leaves some out. The sample carries roughly 51,000 clones, approximately 70% recorded once. Sequencing input: sorted cells pooled from one or two spleens. The TCR originated in a pool of C57BL/6 mice in good health. The V and J genes are TRBV1 and TRBJ1-4; no reliable D call. The CDR3 reads CTCSAESSNERLFF. The CDR3 bases that were read are TGCACCTGCAGTGCAGAGAGTTCCAACGAAAGATTATTT.